Included here is one TCR beta chain sequence, with context. These data belong to a study of blood T cell repertoires in COVID-19. For the study at large: Spain, Italy and the United States supplied samples that represented acute and convalescent COVID-19. T cells, B-cell-depleted T cells, or PBMCs supplied cDNA or gDNA.

V was clipped by 1 base and J by 3 bases, with 13 bases between them. In germline, CDR1 is LGHNA, CDR2 YNFKEQ. This CDR3 has 16 residues. Original handling: Reference gene primers were amplified, and this amplification served to estimate nucleated cell counts. Assay used: immunoSEQ multiplex PCR; TCRdb lists only in-frame clones, some missing. The DNA was the basis for D and trimming; V, J and clone size are from that table. The sample includes roughly 92,000 clones, about 87% of them seen just once. Sequencing used peripheral blood. This TCR came from a human donor with acute or convalescent COVID-19. The donor label of this sample is uncertain. The genes are TRBV4-2 and TRBJ1-3; perhaps TRBD1 as D (5 bases). The CDR3 sequence is CASSQGDYTGGNTIYF. The CDR3 DNA reads TGTGCCAGCAGCCAAGGGGACTACACAGGTGGAAACACCATATATTTT.